The 15 T cell receptor beta chains listed next were all sequenced from one sample in a study of shared clonotypes between healthy human individuals. TCRdb's copy holds only in-frame clones and misses some; the assay was immunoSEQ multiplex PCR. The sample holds about 2.3 million clones; roughly 93% are singletons and the top ten take about 0.39%. The sequenced sample consisted of naive CD4+ T cells from PBMCs. The subset: CD45RA+ positively selected. These receptors were obtained from a man between 18 and 29 years old in good health. Some clones in this sample may be carry-over from other donors' samples.

This rearrangement joins TRBV5-1 to TRBJ2-5; perhaps TRBD2 as D (6 bases). The V gene lost 1 base and the J gene lost 5 bases, with 24 bases spanning the gap. CDR3 length: 18 amino acids. CDR1 SGHRS and CDR2 YFSETQ come from the germline V gene. CDR3 bases: TGCGCCAGCAGCTTGCTTCTAGCGCCCCAACCCGCGAGGGAGACCCAGTACTTC. Protein product: CASSLLLAPQPARETQYF. Full variable domain (missing parts from reference TRBV5-1 and TRBJ2-5): KAGVTQTPRYLIKTRGQQVTLSCSPISGHRSVSWYQQTPGQGLQFLFEYFSETQRNKGNFPGRFSGRQFSNSRSEMNVSTLELGDSALYLCASSLLLAPQPARETQYFGPGTRLLVL.

The gene calls are TRBV11-1 and TRBJ2-1; 11 positions agree with TRBD2. The CDR3 extends over 18 amino acids. Trimming cost V 4 bases and J 0 bases; bases outside gene matches: 8. Looked up from germline, CDR1 is SGHAT and CDR2 is FQDESV (reference sequence). CDR3 in amino acids: CASSSLAGGDGSYNEQFF. In DNA, the CDR3 is TGTGCCAGCAGCTCCCTAGCGGGAGGCGATGGCTCCTACAATGAGCAGTTCTTC.

This sequence joins TRBV7-2 and TRBJ2-5; 7 bases align to TRBD1. V was clipped by 3 bases and J by 4 bases; unmatched bases: 17. Germline loops: CDR1 SGHTA, CDR2 FQGNSA. The CDR3 is 18 residues long. This CDR3 is CASSFARTGQRSGETQYF. The CDR3 DNA is TGTGCCAGCAGCTTCGCCCGGACAGGTCAGAGATCGGGAGAGACCCAGTACTTC.

The chain carries TRBV2 and TRBJ2-3; D may match TRBD1 or TRBD2 (7 bases each). Deletions cut 6 bases from V and 4 bases from J, with 23 bases between. Germline V gene sequence: CDR1 SNHLY, CDR2 FYNNEI. The CDR3 loop spans 17 amino acids. CDR3 in amino acids: CASSWGGGIREADTQYF. CDR3 DNA: TGTGCCAGCAGCTGGGGAGGGGGCATCAGGGAGGCAGATACGCAGTATTTT.

The CDR3 here is CASSEQASSYNEQFF. DNA for the CDR3: TGTGCCAGCTCGGAACAGGCGAGCTCCTACAATGAGCAGTTCTTC. This chain connects TRBV18 to TRBJ2-1; D possibly corresponds to TRBD1 (5 bases). Trimming removed 6 bases from V and 0 bases from J, with 12 bases in between. Germline V gene data show CDR1 as KGHSH and CDR2 as LQKENI. The CDR3 loop spans 15 amino acids.

Points on this clone: Other DNA sequences from this sample encode an identical CDR3 as well. The chain joins TRBV19 to TRBJ2-2; D gene unclear. Trimming cost V 3 bases and J 3 bases, with 8 bases left between them. CDR1 LNHDA and CDR2 SQIVND come from the germline V gene (reference sequence). This CDR3 is built from 14 residues. As DNA, the CDR3 is TGTGCCAGTAGTATCGAACGGTACACCGGGGAGCTGTTTTTT. Translating it yields CASSIERYTGELFF.

The rearrangement joins TRBV5-1 to TRBJ2-1; 8 nucleotides line up with TRBD2. The J segment lost 5 bases and the V segment lost 5 bases, leaving 0 bases of the junction unmatched. Germline V gene lookup returns CDR1 SGHRS and CDR2 YFSETQ. The length of the CDR3 is 12 residues. The CDR3 is CASRAGDNEQFF. Here the CDR3 DNA reads TGCGCCAGCAGAGCGGGAGACAATGAGCAGTTCTTC.

This rearrangement joins TRBV7-3 to TRBJ2-1; D may correspond to TRBD1 or TRBD2 (5 bases each). The CDR3 spans 15 residues. The V gene lost 4 bases and the J gene lost 8 bases, with 18 bases spanning the gap. The germline gives CDR1 SGHTA, CDR2 FQGTGA. CDR3: CASSSTDLMGDEQFF. CDR3 DNA: TGTGCCAGCAGCTCCACGGACCTAATGGGGGATGAGCAGTTCTTC.

The chain has TRBV5-1 and TRBJ2-7, with a tentative D call TRBD2 (5 bases). Per germline, CDR1 SGHRS and CDR2 YFSETQ. The CDR3 consists of 15 residues. Trimming removed 4 bases at V and 4 bases at J, with 18 bases between. CDR3 sequence (DNA): TGCGCCAGCAGCGAGGCCGGGTCGAGGGATTACGAGCAGTACTTC. The encoded protein is CASSEAGSRDYEQYF.

This clone was detected only once. V is TRBV25-1 and J is TRBJ1-1, with unresolved D. This CDR3 is built from 11 residues. Germline values: CDR1 MGHDK, CDR2 SYGVNS. Trimming shortened V by 1 base and J by 9 bases, and 6 bases separated the two germline ends. The CDR3 DNA reads TGTGCCAGCAGTGAATCCTTACAAGCTTTCTTT. Protein sequence: CASSESLQAFF.

This rearrangement joins TRBV19 to TRBJ1-5, with unresolved D. CDR3 size: 14 residues. Germline V lookup: CDR1 LNHDA, CDR2 SQIVND (reference sequence). Trimming left V 3 bases short and J 3 bases short, with 9 bases between. In DNA, the CDR3 is TGTGCCAGTAGTATGTTGGGATTCAATCAGCCCCAGCATTTT. It specifies CASSMLGFNQPQHF.

This clone came up once. This chain joins TRBV18 and TRBJ2-1; 11 nucleotides agree with TRBD1. V lost 3 bases and J lost 10; bases outside the gene matches: 5. Germline CDR1 KGHSH, CDR2 LQKENI. The CDR3 loop spans 14 amino acids. The CDR3 nucleotides are TGTGCCAGCTCACCCGGGACAGGGGGACCAGAGCAGTTCTTC. Translation: CASSPGTGGPEQFF.

This chain joins TRBV5-4 and TRBJ2-7; either TRBD1 or TRBD2 may supply D (5 bases each). In germline, CDR1 is SGHNT, CDR2 YYREEE (reference sequence). Trimming removed 5 bases from V and 2 bases from J, with 17 bases in between. This CDR3 contains 15 residues. In DNA form, the CDR3 reads TGTGCCAGCAGTCCAGGTGGGACCGAGACCTACGAGCAGTACTTC. It specifies CASSPGGTETYEQYF.

The chain has TRBV7-2 and TRBJ2-5; a possible D gene is TRBD1 (5 bases). The CDR3 is made up of 15 amino acids. In germline, CDR1 is SGHTA, CDR2 FQGNSA. V lost 3 bases to trimming and J lost 5 bases, with 16 bases between them. CDR3 coding DNA: TGTGCCAGCAGCTTTAATCAGGGTTTAGAGGAGACCCAGTACTTC. Translation gives CASSFNQGLEETQYF.

The rearrangement links TRBV28 to TRBJ2-7; D remains unclear. V lost 3 bases and J lost 4, with 13 bases in between. CDR1 is MDHEN, CDR2 SYDVKM, per germline. The CDR3 is 14 residues long. The CDR3 here is CASSFQWQSYEQYF. CDR3 coding DNA: TGTGCCAGCAGTTTCCAGTGGCAGTCATACGAGCAGTACTTC.